The source of this T cell receptor beta chain is a study of Tregs in tolerant kidney transplant recipients (dated by TCRdb to between 2019 and 2020). Turning to the overall study: The study applied TCRbeta sequencing to find donor-specific regulatory T cells before combined kidney and bone marrow transplantation and then followed those same cells after transplant. In a few healthy controls, several methods of expanding Tregs specific for an allogeneic donor were compared by TCRbeta repertoire sequencing.

Notes on this clone: Its cognate antigen has yet to be identified. Qualities for individual bases were not recorded, and no much larger clone is one base off.

Genomic DNA was extracted from sorted cells with the QIAGEN DNeasy Blood and Tissue Kit for TCRbeta CDR3 sequencing. Through immunoSEQ, high-throughput TCRbeta CDR3 sequencing was done commercially, including PCR amplification with internal controls and bias correction. The paper's data handling went like this. Unique productive TCRbeta sequences were defined by CDR3 nucleotide sequence where primers matched, and otherwise by CDR3 amino acid sequence together with Vbeta and Jbeta genes. Sorting error was corrected by removing sequences shared between sorted populations at a frequency ratio of 2:1 or less, and the remaining shared sequences were assigned to the higher population. Donor-reactive sequences were defined as at least 5-fold expanded in CFSE-low cells versus unstimulated cells, with frequency of at least 0.01% in CFSE-low cells. Jensen-Shannon divergence calculated on the top 100 TCRbeta sequences ranked by frequency was used to measure repertoire divergence. For samples with multiple sequencing runs, sorting error was corrected separately for each run before the runs were pooled. TCRdb took over this immuneACCESS table, retaining in-frame rearrangements with V and J assigned. Such tables are incomplete; in checked studies, under half of the missing clones stem from an unresolved V gene, and the remainder is unexplained. The DNA was the basis for D and trimming; V, J and clone size are from that table. The sample table records over 60,000 clones; roughly 89% of these occur just once. Jointly, the top ten make up more than 4% of the sample.

The research as a whole found: Expanding Tregs with activated donor B cells appeared to identify the most biologically relevant and donor-specific TCRbeta repertoire. Biological reproducibility was not directly addressed, though technical replication error appeared minimal. The study was constrained by small patient numbers, and validation of the findings is required in larger populations and under other immunosuppression protocols.

Reading the germline V gene (reference sequence) gives CDR1 DFQATT and CDR2 SNEGSKA. V gives up 7 bases and J gives up 2 bases, and the segment between their germline ends measures 8 bases. From the cysteine up to the phenylalanine, the CDR3 has a length of 11 residues. The only DNA kept is the CDR3, 33 bases in frame from the first base. Unstimulated Tregs (CD4+CD25+CD127-), CD4+ non-Tregs (CD4+CD25-), CD4 and CD8 cells were FACS-sorted from thawed PBMCs. Healthy control blood was obtained either as purchased buffy coats or from healthy volunteers. Healthy control blood was processed to PBMCs with a Ficoll density gradient and then cryopreserved, whereas patient PBMCs were collected both before and after transplant.

Specimen: CD4+ T cells from blood. The chain uses TRBV20-1 and TRBJ1-2; TRBD1 is a possible D gene, resting on 6 matching bases. The TCR originated in a human donor in good health. The CDR3 corresponds to CSGTGNYGYTF. The DNA is TGCAGTGGAACAGGGAACTATGGCTACACCTTC.